The rows below give T cell receptor beta chains drawn from one sample of a study of blood T cells in healthy people across ages. TCRdb re-called the 5' RACE reads with MiXCR, one entry per CDR3 protein. The sample consists of hundreds of thousands of distinct CDR3 sequences, about 61% of them appearing once. Sequenced sample: blood. Receptors originate from a man between 35 and 55 years old in good health. Both conserved end residues are part of each CDR3. Each record gives: clone size, V gene, D gene, J gene, CDR3 DNA, CDR3 protein. The D gene is left open where the match is weak. Rows may omit the clone size; those that give it use once, few, many or a size class.

>once|TRBV20-1|TRBD2|TRBJ2-1
TGCAGTGCTAGAATCAGACTAGCGGGAGAAGGGTTTGAGCAGTTCTTC
CSARIRLAGEGFEQFF
>NA|TRBV25-1|NA|TRBJ1-6
TGTGCCAGCAGTGACGAGACAGATTCATATTCACCCCTCCACTTT
CASSDETDSYSPLHF
>NA|TRBV20-1|NA|TRBJ2-3
TGCAGTGCTAGATCGGCTGGCACAGATACGCAGTATTTT
CSARSAGTDTQYF
>few|TRBV5-1|TRBD2|TRBJ2-1
TGCGCCAGCAGCTTGCGGAGCGGGGGGGCCTCTTCCTACAATGAGCAGTTCTTC
CASSLRSGGASSYNEQFF
>NA|TRBV28|NA|TRBJ2-3
TGTGCCGCGAGCCTAGGACCGATCAACACAGATACGCAGTATTTT
CAASLGPINTDTQYF
>few|TRBV9|NA|TRBJ1-4
TGTGCCAGCAGCCCCAGAGGACCTAATGAAAAACTGTTTTTT
CASSPRGPNEKLFF
>NA|TRBV7-2|NA|TRBJ1-4
TGTGCCAGCAGCGGGGACCTAAATGAAAAACTGTTTTTT
CASSGDLNEKLFF
>NA|TRBV27|NA|TRBJ1-2
TGTGCCAGCAGTCCCCTGGGCCAGGGCGCTAATGGCTACACCTTC
CASSPLGQGANGYTF
>NA|TRBV28|TRBD2|TRBJ2-7
TGTGCCAGCAGTTTGAGTCTAGCGGGAGGGGCCTACGAGCAGTACTTC
CASSLSLAGGAYEQYF
>NA|TRBV18|NA|TRBJ2-7
TGTGCCAGCTCACCCAACTCCGGATCCTACGAGCAGTACTTC
CASSPNSGSYEQYF
>few|TRBV12-3/TRBV12-4|NA|TRBJ2-3
TGTGCCAGCAGTTCCCGGGCCATGAGCACAGATACGCAGTATTTT
CASSSRAMSTDTQYF
>few|TRBV6-5|NA|TRBJ1-1
TGTGCCAGCACCGAGAGGAGAGGACTTGAAGCTTTCTTT
CASTERRGLEAFF
>few|TRBV5-1|NA|TRBJ2-5
TGCGCCAGCAGCTTGAGGGACTCCGAAGAGACCCAGTACTTC
CASSLRDSEETQYF
>NA|TRBV15|NA|TRBJ1-5
TGTGCCACCAGCAGAGAAGGACAGCGCGATCAGCCCCAGCATTTT
CATSREGQRDQPQHF
>few|TRBV5-1|TRBD1|TRBJ2-2
TGCGCCAGCAGCCTACAGGGGGGATACACCGGGGAGCTGTTTTTT
CASSLQGGYTGELFF
>NA|TRBV6-5|NA|TRBJ2-5
TGTGCCAGCTCCGCCCCCGGGGAGAAGACCCAGTACTTC
CASSAPGEKTQYF
>few|TRBV5-1|NA|TRBJ2-3
TGTGCCAGCAGCCCGACAGGCACAGATACGCAGTATTTT
CASSPTGTDTQYF
>few|TRBV6-1|NA|TRBJ2-1
TGTGCCAGCAGTGAAGGCCCAGGGGGGCAGCCTGATCCCTACAATGAGCAGTTCTTC
CASSEGPGGQPDPYNEQFF
>NA|TRBV5-5|NA|TRBJ1-6
TGTGCCAGCAGCCCGGTAGGTGGGGTCCGAAGTTTCGGGGATTCACCCCTCCACTTT
CASSPVGGVRSFGDSPLHF
>NA|TRBV29-1|TRBD1|TRBJ2-5
TGCAGCGTAGAAGGGACAGGGTCAAACCAAGAGACCCAGTACTTC
CSVEGTGSNQETQYF